This entry lists 6 T cell receptor beta chains sequenced from one sample in a study of blood T cell repertoires in COVID-19. Method: immunoSEQ multiplex PCR; TCRdb's copy keeps in-frame clones and lacks some. The sample lists 90,000 to 150,000 clones, 88% seen once, with roughly 0.94% in the top ten. The sample taken for sequencing was peripheral blood. These receptor sequences come from a woman aged 45-65 years with active or convalescent COVID-19.

V is TRBV14 and J is TRBJ1-2; the match to TRBD1 covers 12 bases. Germline V gene lookup returns CDR1 SGHDN and CDR2 FVKESK. With 4 bases clipped from V and 2 bases from J, the junction kept 14 bases outside the gene matches. The CDR3 covers 19 residues. DNA of the CDR3: TGTGCCAGCAGCCCCAGAACCGGGACAGGGGGCAGAGAAAACTATGGCTACACCTTC. It encodes CASSPRTGTGGRENYGYTF.

V gene TRBV5-1 combines with J gene TRBJ2-3, with D maybe TRBD2 (7 bases). This CDR3 comprises 15 residues. Looked up from germline, CDR1 is SGHRS and CDR2 is YFSETQ. Trimming pared 0 bases from V and 6 bases from J, leaving 14 bases between. The CDR3 sequence is CASSLAGGLTDTQYF. As DNA, the CDR3 is TGCGCCAGCAGCTTGGCCGGGGGGCTCACGGATACGCAGTATTTT.

This sequence joins TRBV5-1 and TRBJ2-7; 9 bases match TRBD2. CDR3 length: 13 amino acids. The junction had 6 bases not matched to a gene; V was cut back by 5 bases and J by 6 bases. Germline V gene lookup returns CDR1 SGHRS and CDR2 YFSETQ. This chain's CDR3 is CASSRGRAIEQYF. The CDR3 region has the DNA TGCGCCAGCAGTCGCGGGAGGGCTATCGAGCAGTACTTC.

This clone was detected a few times. V usage is TRBV6-2 or TRBV6-3 and J usage is TRBJ2-5, with 7 nucleotides matching TRBD1. CDR1 MNHEY and CDR2 SVGEGT come from the germline V gene. The length of the CDR3 is 16 residues. With 2 bases clipped from V and 1 base from J, the junction kept 7 bases outside the gene matches. The CDR3 coding sequence is TGTGCCAGCAGTTACCAACCGACAGGGACCCAAGAGACCCAGTACTTC. Encoded protein: CASSYQPTGTQETQYF.

The CDR3 reads CASSHIHDEQFF. The CDR3 region has the DNA TGTGCCAGCAGCCATATACACGATGAGCAGTTCTTC. This chain uses TRBV9 with TRBJ2-1; D remains ambiguous. The CDR3 consists of 12 residues. V shed 4 bases and J shed 8 bases, with 10 bases lying between them. Germline V gives CDR1 SGDLS, CDR2 YYNGEE.

This clone was detected a few times. This chain joins TRBV3-1 (or the pseudogene TRBV3-2) and TRBJ1-2; 12 bases agree with TRBD1. Germline V gene sequence: CDR1 LGHDT, CDR2 YNNKEL (reference sequence). With 2 bases clipped from V and 9 bases from J, the junction kept 7 bases outside the gene matches. The CDR3 runs 15 residues. The CDR3 here is CASSQISGTGGSYTF. The CDR3 region has the DNA TGTGCCAGCAGCCAAATTTCCGGGACAGGGGGCAGCTACACCTTC.